This TCR beta chain was captured by sequencing in a study of PD-1 blockade in classical Hodgkin lymphoma. Study results and caveats: The diversity seen at baseline in complete responders resembled that of newly diagnosed patients. By C4D1 there was a significant rise in CD4+ TCR diversity but not in CD8+ TCR diversity. According to reports, newly diagnosed patients had lower baseline TCR diversity than healthy donors, and relapsed/refractory patients had lower baseline TCR diversity still.

Time point denoted: cycle 4 day 1 (C4D1), after six to seven weeks of nivolumab. Relapse was seen in all patients after autologous stem cell transplantation, and brentuximab vedotin exposure was variable. Sequencing was performed with immunoSEQ multiplex PCR; in TCRdb, only in-frame clones are kept and a portion is missing. The sample yields over 75,000 clones, 90% seen once. This clone was counted a single time. What it recognizes is unknown. The sequence came from a human donor with classical Hodgkin lymphoma. The material sequenced was peripheral blood mononuclear cells (PBMCs), taken before the fourth cycle of nivolumab.

The CDR3 spells CAFEEAKNIQYF. CDR3 bases: TGTGCCTTCGAGGAGGCCAAAAACATTCAGTACTTC. The J gene is TRBJ2-4, the V gene TRBV2; D is unclear. Trimming removed 11 bases at V and 1 base at J, with 9 bases between. This CDR3 has 12 residues. CDR1 SNHLY and CDR2 FYNNEI come from the germline V gene.